This T cell receptor beta chain was observed in a study of blood T cell repertoires in COVID-19. The overall study: The samples span acute and convalescent COVID-19 from the United States, Italy and Spain. From T cells, B-cell-depleted T cells, or PBMCs came the material, which was cDNA or gDNA.

This CDR3 contains 12 residues. Trimming shortened V by 3 bases and J by 7 bases, and 6 bases separated the two germline ends. Original processing notes: The assay estimated nucleated cells by amplifying reference gene primers. Data came from immunoSEQ multiplex PCR; TCRdb stores just in-frame clones and leaves some out. Clone size and the V and J calls come from that table; the DNA yielded D and trimming. The sample yields just under 300,000 clones, about 87% seen once. This receptor was taken from a man between 65 and 80 years old with acute or convalescent COVID-19. The specimen was peripheral blood. This chain links TRBV12-3 or TRBV12-4 with TRBJ2-2; possible D gene TRBD2, 5 bases. This chain's CDR3 is CASSLEVGELFF. The DNA for the CDR3 is TGTGCCAGCAGTTTGGAGGTCGGGGAGCTGTTTTTT.